This TCR beta chain is drawn from a study of patients and donors after allogeneic stem cell transplantation. With 3 bases removed from V and 2 bases from J, the gap between germline ends came to 10 bases. The CDR3 has 14 residues. Germline assignment: CDR1 MNHEY and CDR2 SVGAGI. TCRdb recomputed calls from the RT-PCR reads with MiXCR, one row per CDR3 protein. The table has around 1,500 distinct CDR3 sequences, about 4% seen once. Material: blood, either unsorted or a sorted T cell fraction (not recorded which). This TCR was recovered from a human donor who was either an allogeneic HSCT recipient or a stem cell or donor lymphocyte infusion donor (not recorded which). It is not recorded whose cells these are; they may come from a transplant donor. The chain employs TRBV6-5 and TRBJ2-5; maybe TRBD1 (6 bases). CDR3 amino acids: CASSYTRGQETQYF. The DNA of the CDR3 is TGTGCCAGCAGTTATACGAGGGGGCAAGAGACCCAGTACTTC.